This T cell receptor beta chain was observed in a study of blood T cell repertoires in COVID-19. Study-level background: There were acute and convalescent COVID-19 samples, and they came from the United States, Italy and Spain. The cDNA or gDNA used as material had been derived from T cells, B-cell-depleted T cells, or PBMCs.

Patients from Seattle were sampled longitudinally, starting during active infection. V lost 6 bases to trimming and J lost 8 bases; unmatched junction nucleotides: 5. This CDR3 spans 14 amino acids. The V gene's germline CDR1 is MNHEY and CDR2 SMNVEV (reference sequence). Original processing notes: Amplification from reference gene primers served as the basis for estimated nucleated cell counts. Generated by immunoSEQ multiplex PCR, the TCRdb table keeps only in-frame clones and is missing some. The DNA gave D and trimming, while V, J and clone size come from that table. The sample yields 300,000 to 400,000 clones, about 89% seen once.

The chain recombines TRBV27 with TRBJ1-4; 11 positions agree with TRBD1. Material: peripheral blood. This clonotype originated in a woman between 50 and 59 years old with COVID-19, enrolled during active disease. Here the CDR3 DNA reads TGTGCCAGCAGACGGACAGGGGGCGTGGAAAAACTGTTTTTT. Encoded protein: CASRRTGGVEKLFF.